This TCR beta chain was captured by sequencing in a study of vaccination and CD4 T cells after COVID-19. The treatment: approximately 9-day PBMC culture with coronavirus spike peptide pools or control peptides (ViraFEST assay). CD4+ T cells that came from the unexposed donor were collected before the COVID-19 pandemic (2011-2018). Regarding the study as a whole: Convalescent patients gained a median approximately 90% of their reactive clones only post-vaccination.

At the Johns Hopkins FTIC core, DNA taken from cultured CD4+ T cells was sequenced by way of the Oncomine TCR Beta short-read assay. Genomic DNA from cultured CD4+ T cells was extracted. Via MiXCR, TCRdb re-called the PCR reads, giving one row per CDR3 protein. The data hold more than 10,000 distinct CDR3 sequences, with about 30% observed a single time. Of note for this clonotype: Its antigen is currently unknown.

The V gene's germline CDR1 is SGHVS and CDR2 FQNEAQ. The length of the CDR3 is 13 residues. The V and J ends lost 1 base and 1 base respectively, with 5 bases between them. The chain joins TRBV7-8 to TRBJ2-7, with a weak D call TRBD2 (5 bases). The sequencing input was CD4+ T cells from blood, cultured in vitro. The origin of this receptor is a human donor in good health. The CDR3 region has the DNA TGTGCCAGCAGCTTAGGACTATCCTACGAGCAGTACTTC. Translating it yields CASSLGLSYEQYF.